This TCR beta chain was sequenced during a study of beta chain features in type 1 diabetes. The sequenced template was cDNA made from the entire isolated RNA. Clones were read by immunoSEQ multiplex PCR, and TCRdb kept only the in-frame ones, dropping some. The sample consists of a few hundred thousand clones, 27% of them appearing once. Study results and limitations: In every one of the four CD4+ subsets, TCRB CDR3s were moderately but significantly shorter in Type 1 diabetes patients.

Every donor provided one heparinised blood draw, which averaged approximately 120 mL. Each of the CD4+ naive, central memory, regulatory and stem cell-like memory populations was sorted via CD45RO/CCR7/CD25/CD127/CD95/CD27. Sorted populations all exceeded 95% purity. This CDR3 spans 13 amino acids. Germline loops: CDR1 SGHTA, CDR2 FQGNSA. V shed 5 bases and J 6 bases; nucleotides not matched to a gene: 4. This clone was recorded a few times. What it binds is not known. The source of this sequence is a young man in good health. The chain has TRBV7-2 and TRBJ2-1; TRBD2 matches at 7 bases. Sequences were obtained from central memory CD4+ T cells from blood. The CDR3 DNA follows: TGTGCCAGCAGCGCAGGACTAGTCAATGAGCAGTTCTTC. It codes for CASSAGLVNEQFF.